The 13 T cell receptor beta chains below come from one sample, sequenced in a study of a mutant IDH1 vaccine in newly diagnosed glioma. Clones were sequenced by immunoSEQ multiplex PCR, and TCRdb holds only the in-frame ones, with some missing. The data contain over 50,000 clones, approximately 81% of them seen just once; the ten biggest clones take up 3% to 4%. This sample's time point: week 5, during vaccination. Every vaccination contained 300 ug of the mutant IDH1 20-mer peptide and was paired with topical imiquimod. Their antigens are not known. This specimen consisted of PBMCs, obtained from a glioma patient whose treatment included an IDH1 peptide vaccine. All receptors derive from a man under 40 with glioma.

V and J are TRBV5-6 and TRBJ1-6; the match to TRBD1 covers 10 bases. V lost 2 bases, J lost 7 bases, and 6 bases stayed unmatched. The length of the CDR3 is 16 residues. Per the germline V gene, CDR1 is SGHDT and CDR2 is YYEEEE. The CDR3 bases are TGTGCCAGCAGCTTTGACAGGGGGCGAAGAAATTCACCCCTCCACTTT. It encodes CASSFDRGRRNSPLHF.

J is TRBJ2-3 and V is TRBV27; D perhaps matches TRBD1 (6 bases). This CDR3 has 12 residues. Trimming removed 4 bases at V and 9 bases at J, with 11 bases between. Germline values: CDR1 MNHEY, CDR2 SMNVEV (reference sequence). The CDR3 loop is CASSSNRVTQYF. The DNA of the CDR3 is TGTGCCAGCAGTTCTAACAGGGTGACGCAGTATTTT.

The V and J genes are TRBV11-2 and TRBJ2-7; D is ambiguous. V lost 1 base and J 4 bases, leaving 8 bases between the germline ends. Germline V gene sequence: CDR1 SGHAT, CDR2 FQNNGV. This CDR3 contains 13 residues. CDR3 bases: TGTGCCAGCAGCTTAGGAGGTGGATACGAGCAGTACTTC. Translating it yields CASSLGGGYEQYF.

In this sample, this clone turned up once. This chain links TRBV5-1 with TRBJ2-5; 9 nucleotides match TRBD2. V trimming: 0 bases; J trimming: 4 bases; junction bases outside the gene matches: 1. From germline, CDR1 is SGHRS and CDR2 YFSETQ. This CDR3 has 14 amino acids. The DNA of the CDR3 is TGCGCCAGCAGCTTGGTAGCGGGGGTAGAGACCCAGTACTTC. Protein product: CASSLVAGVETQYF.

The chain employs TRBV19 and TRBJ1-1; D unresolved. Deletions cut 3 bases from V and 2 bases from J, with 7 bases between. Germline assignment: CDR1 LNHDA and CDR2 SQIVND (reference sequence). The CDR3 runs 13 residues. The CDR3 DNA reads TGTGCCAGTAGTATCGGGTTCAACACTGAAGCTTTCTTT. The encoded protein is CASSIGFNTEAFF.

This chain joins TRBV6-6 and TRBJ1-1, with D perhaps matching TRBD1 (5 bases). Germline V gives CDR1 MNHNY, CDR2 SVGAGI (reference sequence). V was pared by 7 bases and J by 1 base, with 13 bases between. This CDR3 contains 14 residues. The DNA for the CDR3 is TGTGCCAGCAACCACCCAGGGACGAACACTGAAGCTTTCTTT. Translating it yields CASNHPGTNTEAFF.

The CDR3 here is CASTGQTHNSPLHF. In DNA form, the CDR3 reads TGTGCCAGCACAGGACAGACGCATAATTCACCCCTCCACTTT. This chain connects TRBV6-1 to TRBJ1-6, with a weak D call TRBD1 (6 bases). CDR1 is MNHNS and CDR2 is SASEGT in the germline V gene. The CDR3 runs to 14 residues. V lost 7 bases and J lost 5, with 12 bases in between.

V usage is TRBV27 and J usage is TRBJ1-2; maybe TRBD1 (6 bases). Germline CDR1 and CDR2: MNHEY and SMNVEV (reference sequence). The V end lost 6 bases, the J end lost 2 bases, and 13 bases lay between the germline ends. The CDR3 has 14 amino acids. The CDR3 DNA reads TGTGCCAGCAGGCAACAGGGTAGGAACTATGGCTACACCTTC. It specifies CASRQQGRNYGYTF.

DNA of the CDR3: TGTGCCACCAAAGCCACTACCATGAACACTGAAGCTTTCTTT. Amino acids: CATKATTMNTEAFF. The rearrangement uses TRBV15 and TRBJ1-1; D call uncertain. Germline CDR1 reads LNHNV; CDR2 reads YYDKDF (reference sequence). The CDR3 runs 14 residues. V was cut by 7 bases and J by 0 bases, with 12 bases left in between.

This chain links TRBV6-4 with TRBJ2-1; 8 positions match TRBD2. Germline V lookup: CDR1 MRHNA, CDR2 SNTAGT. J gave up 3 bases and V 4 bases, and 5 bases lay outside the gene matches. The length of the CDR3 is 15 residues. The CDR3 protein is CASSVLAGGYNEQFF. As DNA, the CDR3 is TGTGCCAGCAGTGTTCTGGCGGGGGGCTACAATGAGCAGTTCTTC.

This chain uses TRBV7-2 with TRBJ1-1; 8 positions match TRBD1. The CDR3 contains 14 residues. Per the germline V gene, CDR1 is SGHTA and CDR2 is FQGNSA. V shed 6 bases, J shed 6 bases, and the junction held 9 bases outside the gene matches. The CDR3 sequence is CASRGQGEGAEAFF. CDR3 bases: TGTGCCAGCAGAGGACAGGGAGAGGGGGCTGAAGCTTTCTTT. Together with reference TRBV7-2 and TRBJ1-1, the CDR3 gives the full variable domain: GAGVSQSPSNKVTEKGKDVELRCDPISGHTALYWYRQSLGQGLEFLIYFQGNSAPDKSGLPSDRFSAERTGGSVSTLTIQRTQQEDSAVYLCASRGQGEGAEAFFGQGTRLTVV.

The V call is TRBV6-6, the J call TRBJ2-3, with 9 bases matching TRBD2. CDR1 is MNHNY, CDR2 SVGAGI, per germline (reference sequence). This CDR3 has 15 residues. After removal of 6 bases from V and 2 bases from J, the junction contained 6 bases not matched to a gene. CDR3 protein: CASSMGLAYTDTQYF. CDR3 in DNA: TGTGCCAGCAGCATGGGACTAGCTTACACAGATACGCAGTATTTT.

This chain joins TRBV10-2 and TRBJ2-7; D is perhaps TRBD2 (6 bases). Trimming cost V 6 bases and J 7 bases, with 19 bases left between them. CDR1 is WSHSY, CDR2 SAAADI, per germline. CDR3 length: 14 residues. CDR3 protein: CASSHSAPAGEQYF. The CDR3 nucleotides read TGCGCCAGCAGCCATAGCGCACCCGCGGGGGAGCAGTACTTC.